One and the same sample provided the 2 T cell receptor beta chains below, sequenced in a study of T-cell memory formation after mild COVID-19. TCRdb analysed the 5' RACE reads with MiXCR anew, one entry per CDR3 protein. The table shows around 340,000 distinct CDR3 sequences, with approximately 14% occurring only once. The sequencing sample was made of PBMCs or a T cell subset sorted from them (not recorded which). The receptors derive from a man younger than 35 who had mild COVID-19 (a few samples of this study predate the infection). Cell type and time point are not known.

The V and J genes are TRBV7-3 and TRBJ2-2; D gene ambiguous. Germline V CDR1 and CDR2: SGHTA, FQGTGA. V shed 4 bases and J shed 5 bases, with 14 bases lying between them. The CDR3 length is 15 residues. CDR3 sequence: CASSSYGGDTGELFF. The CDR3 nucleotides read TGTGCCAGCAGCTCTTATGGTGGGGATACCGGGGAGCTGTTTTTT.

This clonotype was counted many times. J is TRBJ2-5 and V is TRBV18; 11 bases are shared with TRBD1. The trim removed 3 bases at V and 7 bases at J, leaving 7 bases unmatched. The CDR3 is 15 amino acids. Germline CDR1 is KGHSH and CDR2 is LQKENI. CDR3 in amino acids: CASSPDRGPHGTQYF. The DNA of the CDR3 is TGTGCCAGCTCACCGGACAGGGGGCCGCATGGGACCCAGTACTTC.